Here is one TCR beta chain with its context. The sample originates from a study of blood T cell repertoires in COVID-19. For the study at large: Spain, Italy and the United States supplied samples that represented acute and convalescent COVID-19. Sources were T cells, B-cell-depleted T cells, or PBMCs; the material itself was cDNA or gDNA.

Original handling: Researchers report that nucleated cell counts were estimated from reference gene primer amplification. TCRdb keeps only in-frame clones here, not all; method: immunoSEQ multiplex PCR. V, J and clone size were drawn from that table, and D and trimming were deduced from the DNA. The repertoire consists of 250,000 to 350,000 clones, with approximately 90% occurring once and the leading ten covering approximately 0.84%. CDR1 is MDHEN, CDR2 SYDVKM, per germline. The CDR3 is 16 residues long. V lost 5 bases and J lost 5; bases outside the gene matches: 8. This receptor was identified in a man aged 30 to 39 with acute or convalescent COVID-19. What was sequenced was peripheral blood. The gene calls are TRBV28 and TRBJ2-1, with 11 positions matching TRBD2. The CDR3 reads CASSPMTSGTDNEQFF. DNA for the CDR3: TGTGCCAGCAGTCCCATGACTAGCGGGACAGACAATGAGCAGTTCTTC. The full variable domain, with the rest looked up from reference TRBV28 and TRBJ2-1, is DVKVTQSSRYLVKRTGEKVFLECVQDMDHENMFWYRQDPGLGLRLIYFSYDVKMKEKGDIPEGYSVSREKKERFSLILESASTNQTSMYLCASSPMTSGTDNEQFFGPGTRLTVL.